The rows below give T cell receptor beta chains drawn from one sample of a study of blood T cells in healthy people across ages. TCRdb processed the 5' RACE reads anew with MiXCR; each CDR3 protein has one entry. Here the sample spans approximately 2,000,000 distinct CDR3 sequences, about two fifths being singletons. Input material: blood. These receptors were obtained from a human donor in good health. Both conserved end residues are part of each CDR3. A D gene is named only where the DNA matches it firmly. Not every row has a clone size; where given, it reads once, few, many or a size class.

d_call,j_call,clone_size,cdr3_length,v_call,cdr3_aa,cdr3_nt
.,TRBJ1-5,few,13,TRBV11-2,CASSLYIDQPQHF,TGTGCCAGCAGCTTATATATCGATCAGCCCCAGCATTTT
.,TRBJ1-6,.,17,TRBV4-3,CASSPRGLISPNSPLHF,TGCGCCAGCAGCCCTCGAGGGTTGATAAGCCCCAATTCACCCCTCCACTTT
.,TRBJ2-7,few,15,TRBV3-1,CASSPWSEFSYEQYF,TGTGCCAGCAGCCCGTGGTCCGAGTTCTCTTACGAGCAGTACTTC
.,TRBJ2-7,few,16,TRBV7-9,CASSPYPQQSSYEQYF,TGTGCCAGCAGCCCCTACCCACAGCAGAGCTCCTACGAGCAGTACTTC
TRBD2,TRBJ2-2,.,20,TRBV29-1,CSVEDWTGLAGGKPTGELFF,TGCAGCGTTGAAGATTGGACGGGACTAGCGGGGGGCAAACCCACCGGGGAGCTGTTTTTT
.,TRBJ2-3,.,17,TRBV2,CASSEALGGASTDTQYF,TGTGCCAGCAGTGAAGCGCTGGGGGGCGCGAGCACAGATACGCAGTATTTT
TRBD2,TRBJ2-7,few,15,TRBV28,CASSSLAGEAYEQYF,TGTGCCAGCAGTTCCTTAGCGGGGGAGGCCTACGAGCAGTACTTC
TRBD1,TRBJ1-2,few,15,TRBV4-1,CASSWGQGSNYGYTF,TGCGCCAGCAGCTGGGGACAGGGATCCAACTATGGCTACACCTTC
.,TRBJ2-3,.,13,TRBV9,CASSATRGETQYF,TGTGCCAGCAGCGCAACCAGGGGAGAAACGCAGTATTTT
.,TRBJ2-3,.,17,TRBV14,CASSQDEGQDITDTQYF,TGTGCCAGCAGCCAAGATGAGGGGCAGGATATCACAGATACGCAGTATTTT
TRBD2,TRBJ2-7,few,16,TRBV5-1,CASSTLAGATFYEQYF,TGCGCCAGCAGCACCCTAGCGGGGGCCACCTTCTACGAGCAGTACTTC
TRBD1,TRBJ2-7,.,14,TRBV6-5,CASSYQRQGNEQYF,TGTGCCAGCAGTTACCAGAGACAGGGGAACGAGCAGTACTTC
.,TRBJ2-3,few,14,TRBV12-3/TRBV12-4,CASSLRHGTDTQYF,TGTGCCAGCAGTTTAAGGCACGGCACAGATACGCAGTATTTT
TRBD1,TRBJ1-4,.,19,TRBV7-9,CASSLWPINRGRTNEKLFF,TGTGCCAGCAGTCTCTGGCCGATAAACAGGGGGCGAACTAATGAAAAACTGTTTTTT
.,TRBJ2-6,many,16,TRBV5-1,CASSSLWGSGANVLTF,TGCGCCAGCAGCTCCCTTTGGGGCTCTGGGGCCAACGTCCTGACTTTC
.,TRBJ2-5,.,13,TRBV27,CASRSGLEQTQYF,TGTGCCAGCCGATCCGGACTCGAACAGACCCAGTACTTC
TRBD1,TRBJ1-2,few,15,TRBV3-1,CASSQEWDRGYGYTF,TGTGCCAGCAGCCAAGAGTGGGACAGGGGGTACGGCTACACCTTC
.,TRBJ2-1,many,15,TRBV6-2/TRBV6-3,CASSYSSDSYNEQFF,TGTGCCAGCAGTTACTCCAGTGATTCCTACAATGAGCAGTTCTTC
TRBD2,TRBJ2-3,.,17,TRBV29-1,CSVEPSRRGGVADTQYF,TGCAGCGTTGAACCCTCCCGGCGGGGGGGTGTAGCAGATACGCAGTATTTT
.,TRBJ2-1,.,15,TRBV5-6,CASSRDQGSYNEQFF,TGTGCCAGCAGCCGGGACCAAGGATCCTACAATGAGCAGTTCTTC
.,TRBJ2-2,few,13,TRBV4-3,CASSQRGLGELFF,TGCGCCAGCAGCCAAAGGGGTCTCGGGGAGCTGTTTTTT
.,TRBJ1-2,few,12,TRBV29-1,CSVDVGGYGYTF,TGCAGCGTTGACGTAGGGGGCTATGGCTACACCTTC
.,TRBJ2-1,.,15,TRBV5-1,CASSLGRGAFNEQFF,TGCGCCAGCAGCTTGGGTCGGGGGGCGTTCAATGAGCAGTTCTTC
.,TRBJ2-7,many,10,TRBV2,CASSLTRQYF,TGTGCCAGCTCGTTAACGAGGCAGTACTTC